Shown below are 18 T cell receptor beta chains from a single sample sequenced in a study of blood T cell repertoires in COVID-19. Profiling relied on immunoSEQ multiplex PCR, and the TCRdb table lists in-frame clones only, not all of them. The sample has some 55,000 clones; about four fifths are singletons. Sequencing was done on a sample of peripheral blood. These receptors originate from a woman aged 60-75 years with acute or convalescent COVID-19.

CDR3 sequence (DNA): TGTGCCAGCAGCTTTATCGGGAGCAGCACAGATACGCAGTATTTT. This gives the protein CASSFIGSSTDTQYF. The chain couples TRBV7-3 to TRBJ2-3, with D possibly matching TRBD2 (6 bases). The germline V and J ends were trimmed by 3 bases and 0 bases, with 10 bases remaining between them. Germline lookup yields CDR1 SGHTA and CDR2 FQGTGA. The CDR3 is 15 amino acids.

Concerning this clone itself: At one boundary the junction diverges from the germline segment, which might be a read error. V is TRBV5-5 and J is TRBJ1-4, with D unclear. The CDR3 has 14 amino acids. Germline V lookup: CDR1 SGHKS, CDR2 YYEKEE (reference sequence). The chain's CDR3 is CASSPEAGDSIREF. Here the CDR3 DNA reads TGTGCCAGCAGCCCGGAGGCCGGGGATTCGATCCGAGAATTT.

The V and J genes are TRBV7-8 and TRBJ1-4; D is possibly TRBD1 (5 bases). V gave up 2 bases and J gave up 8 bases, with 15 bases separating them. This CDR3 region has 15 residues. In germline, CDR1 is SGHVS, CDR2 FQNEAQ. CDR3 region: CASSLRGDFGEKLFF. The DNA of the CDR3 is TGTGCCAGCAGCTTACGGGGGGACTTTGGGGAAAAACTGTTTTTT. Together with reference TRBV7-8 and TRBJ1-4, the CDR3 gives the full variable domain: GAGVSQSPRYKVAKRGQDVALRCDPISGHVSLFWYQQALGQGPEFLTYFQNEAQLDKSGLPSDRFFAERPEGSVSTLKIQRTQQEDSAVYLCASSLRGDFGEKLFFGSGTQLSVL.

The V gene is TRBV10-3, the J gene TRBJ2-3; 10 nucleotides align to TRBD2. This CDR3 region has 15 residues. The germline V gene encodes CDR1 ENHRY and CDR2 SYGVKD. J was trimmed by 3 bases and V by 5 bases; bases with no gene match: 5. The CDR3 DNA sequence: TGTGCCATCAGTTCAGCGGGGGGGCCAACAGATACGCAGTATTTT. This codes for CAISSAGGPTDTQYF.

This clone was recorded once. The chain links TRBV7-2 to TRBJ1-1, with 9 bases identical to TRBD1. The germline CDR1 and CDR2 sequences are SGHTA and FQGNSA. Trimming removed 5 bases from V and 4 bases from J; junction bases left unmatched: 8. The CDR3 runs to 15 residues. CDR3 sequence reads: CASSRQQGASTEAFF. DNA of the CDR3: TGTGCCAGCAGCAGGCAACAGGGGGCCAGCACTGAAGCTTTCTTT.

This clone appeared once. The gene calls are TRBV2 and TRBJ1-3; D remains ambiguous. V was clipped by 3 bases and J by 0 bases, with 3 bases between them. CDR1 is SNHLY and CDR2 is FYNNEI in the germline V gene. The CDR3 has 13 residues. CDR3 loop: CASSEYSGNTIYF. In DNA form, the CDR3 reads TGTGCCAGCAGTGAGTACTCTGGAAACACCATATATTTT.

This chain uses TRBV6-1 with TRBJ1-1; D gene uncertain. Trimming removed 2 bases at V and 3 bases at J, with 4 bases between. Germline CDR1 and CDR2: MNHNS and SASEGT. This CDR3 region has 12 residues. CDR3 DNA sequence: TGTGCCAGCAGTGAAAGCCACACTGAAGCTTTCTTT. This codes for CASSESHTEAFF.

The CDR3: CSAWQGNEQYF. The CDR3 DNA reads TGCAGTGCATGGCAGGGTAACGAGCAGTACTTC. The V and J genes are TRBV20-1 and TRBJ2-7; tentative D call: TRBD1 (5 bases). The CDR3 length is 11 residues. Germline V gives CDR1 DFQATT, CDR2 SNEGSKA (reference sequence). Trimming left V 6 bases short and J 5 bases short, with 11 bases between.

The DNA of the CDR3 is TGTGCCAGCAGTGAATTGGAGGACCCTATGGGTGGCTACACCTTC. Encoded protein: CASSELEDPMGGYTF. The rearrangement links TRBV2 to TRBJ1-2; D gene unclear. Trimming pared 2 bases from V and 7 bases from J, leaving 17 bases between. Germline V CDR1 and CDR2: SNHLY, FYNNEI. The CDR3 contains 15 residues.

The chain uses TRBV6-6 and TRBJ2-5, with 10 bases fitting TRBD1. Germline trimming cut 5 bases from V and 4 bases from J; bases unmatched to any gene: 1. Germline CDR1 is MNHNY and CDR2 is SVGAGI (reference sequence). This CDR3 comprises 13 residues. The CDR3 region has the DNA TGTGCCAGCAGTCGGACAGGGGGAGAGACCCAGTACTTC. This translates into CASSRTGGETQYF.

V is TRBV12-3 or TRBV12-4 and J is TRBJ1-5, with D perhaps matching TRBD1 (6 bases). With 1 base removed from V and 7 bases from J, the gap between germline ends came to 8 bases. This CDR3 has 13 amino acids. The CDR3 reads CASSLVGGQPQHF. The CDR3, as DNA: TGTGCCAGCAGTTTAGTAGGGGGACAGCCCCAGCATTTT.

The chain has TRBV19 and TRBJ2-1, with 13 bases that match TRBD2. Germline assignment: CDR1 LNHDA and CDR2 SQIVND (reference sequence). This CDR3 region has 19 residues. The junction had 11 bases not matched to a gene; V was cut back by 1 base and J by 5 bases. The CDR3 reads CASSIGTSGSTALNNEQFF. In DNA, the CDR3 is TGTGCCAGTAGTATAGGGACTAGCGGGAGTACCGCACTTAACAATGAGCAGTTCTTC.

The J gene is TRBJ2-7, the V gene TRBV5-4; the match to TRBD2 covers 11 bases. With V trimmed by 0 bases and J by 0 bases, 2 bases remained unmatched. Germline lookup yields CDR1 SGHNT and CDR2 YYREEE (reference sequence). This CDR3 region has 16 residues. Written as DNA, the CDR3 is TGTGCCAGCAGCTTGGGACTAGCGGGGAGCTCCTACGAGCAGTACTTC. The encoded protein is CASSLGLAGSSYEQYF.

As for this clone: This CDR3 is also generated by other DNA sequences in the sample. The rearrangement uses TRBV19 and TRBJ2-2; 8 bases match TRBD1. The CDR3 loop spans 15 amino acids. Germline V gives CDR1 LNHDA, CDR2 SQIVND (reference sequence). Trimming at V came to 4 bases and at J to 1 base, leaving 2 bases not matched to a gene. The CDR3 DNA reads as TGTGCCAGTAGTACCGGACAGGGGAACACCGGGGAGCTGTTTTTT. Residues: CASSTGQGNTGELFF.

V is TRBV6-2 or TRBV6-3 and J is TRBJ2-1, with TRBD2 matching over 10 bases. The J segment lost 4 bases and the V segment lost 2 bases, leaving 11 bases of the junction unmatched. The germline CDR1 and CDR2 sequences are MNHEY and SVGEGT. This CDR3 is 18 amino acids long. CDR3 sequence reads: CASSYTAPGLASYNEQFF. The CDR3 region has the DNA TGTGCCAGCAGTTACACAGCACCGGGACTAGCGAGTTACAATGAGCAGTTCTTC.

The chain recombines TRBV5-4 with TRBJ1-2; 10 bases match TRBD1. CDR3 length: 15 amino acids. In germline, CDR1 is SGHNT, CDR2 YYREEE (reference sequence). The V and J ends lost 0 bases and 7 bases, in that order; junction bases with no gene match: 6. Written as DNA, the CDR3 is TGTGCCAGCAGCTTGGCCGGGACAGGGGCTTTTGGCTACACCTTC. Translation gives CASSLAGTGAFGYTF.

This chain links TRBV7-2 with TRBJ1-3; possible D gene TRBD1, 6 bases. The CDR3 loop spans 18 amino acids. Deletions cut 0 bases from V and 0 bases from J, with 15 bases between. Per the germline V gene, CDR1 is SGHTA and CDR2 is FQGNSA. As DNA, the CDR3 is TGTGCCAGCAGCTTAGCCCCTCGTCGAGGGGGCTCTGGAAACACCATATATTTT. Residues: CASSLAPRRGGSGNTIYF.

The V call is TRBV2, the J call TRBJ2-1; D ambiguous. The V end was cut by 3 bases, the J end by 9 bases, with 6 bases between. The CDR3 contains 11 residues. Per the germline V gene, CDR1 is SNHLY and CDR2 is FYNNEI. CDR3 amino acids: CASSDVSEQFF. CDR3 bases: TGTGCCAGCAGTGACGTGAGTGAGCAGTTCTTC.